The 22 T cell receptor beta chains reported below all come from one sample, sequenced in a study of blood T cell repertoires in COVID-19. Profiled with immunoSEQ multiplex PCR; TCRdb holds only in-frame clones, not every one. The sample has approximately 90,000 clones, around 85% seen once; the top ten hold roughly 40%. Sequenced material: peripheral blood. Source of these receptors: a man older than 75 with acute or convalescent COVID-19.

The chain carries TRBV19 and TRBJ1-2; 9 bases agree with TRBD1. The CDR3 has 15 amino acids. Germline loops: CDR1 LNHDA, CDR2 SQIVND (reference sequence). The trim removed 2 bases at V and 5 bases at J, leaving 6 bases unmatched. The CDR3 DNA is TGTGCCAGTAGTATACCGGGACAGGGAGGATATGGCTACACCTTC. It codes for CASSIPGQGGYGYTF.

This chain joins TRBV29-1 and TRBJ1-1; possibly TRBD1 for D (6 bases). V lost 6 bases and J 1 base, leaving 15 bases between the germline ends. In germline, CDR1 is SQVTM, CDR2 ANQGSEA. The CDR3 loop spans 14 amino acids. The CDR3: CSVEPTGTNTEAFF. The CDR3 nucleotides are TGCAGCGTAGAGCCTACAGGGACGAACACTGAAGCTTTCTTT.

The chain's CDR3 is CASSLLGNQPQHF. The CDR3 region has the DNA TGTGCCAGCAGCTTACTCGGCAATCAGCCCCAGCATTTT. The chain uses TRBV5-5 and TRBJ1-5; D uncertain. Per germline, CDR1 SGHKS and CDR2 YYEKEE (reference sequence). Trimming left V 2 bases short and J 2 bases short, with 5 bases between. The CDR3 is made up of 13 amino acids.

This chain uses TRBV15 with TRBJ2-1; a weak D match, TRBD1 (5 bases). Germline CDR1 is LNHNV and CDR2 is YYDKDF (reference sequence). The CDR3 consists of 14 residues. V was pared by 0 bases and J by 10 bases, with 13 bases between. CDR3 protein: CATSRDEGVWEQFF. In nucleotides, the CDR3 is TGTGCCACCAGCAGAGATGAAGGGGTGTGGGAGCAGTTCTTC.

The chain joins TRBV18 to TRBJ1-2, with D perhaps TRBD1 (6 bases). The length of the CDR3 is 18 residues. Germline V gene data show CDR1 as KGHSH and CDR2 as LQKENI. The ends were cut back, 3 bases at V and 4 bases at J, with 24 bases in the middle. In DNA, the CDR3 is TGTGCCAGCTCACCCCTTGACAGGCCCCCTAATAGTGGCTATGGCTACACCTTC. Its translation: CASSPLDRPPNSGYGYTF.

The chain combines TRBV11-2 with TRBJ2-7; 7 bases map to TRBD1. There are 15 residues in the CDR3. With V trimmed by 5 bases and J by 3 bases, 10 bases remained unmatched. Germline V gene lookup returns CDR1 SGHAT and CDR2 FQNNGV. The CDR3 protein is CASSLSGQMSYEQYF. CDR3 coding DNA: TGTGCCAGCAGCCTTTCGGGACAGATGAGCTACGAGCAGTACTTC.

This rearrangement joins TRBV15 to TRBJ2-7; tentative D call: TRBD2 (6 bases). The V end lost 5 bases, the J end lost 7 bases, and 12 bases lay between the germline ends. The CDR3 loop spans 12 amino acids. Germline CDR1 reads LNHNV; CDR2 reads YYDKDF (reference sequence). The DNA for the CDR3 is TGTGCCACCAGCTCGGGTGGGGGGGAGCAGTACTTC. Protein product: CATSSGGGEQYF.

This clone occurred a few times. V and J are TRBV11-3 and TRBJ2-1; no reliable D call. The germline CDR1 and CDR2 sequences are SGHNT and YENEEA. This CDR3 contains 14 residues. Trimming stripped 2 bases from V and 5 bases from J, with 10 bases between. The CDR3 loop is CASSLPFPDNEQFF. The CDR3 DNA follows: TGTGCCAGCAGCTTACCTTTCCCCGACAATGAGCAGTTCTTC.

This chain joins TRBV10-3 and TRBJ1-6; TRBD1 matches at 9 bases. The germline V gene encodes CDR1 ENHRY and CDR2 SYGVKD. The CDR3 has 14 residues. V shed 4 bases, J shed 9 bases, and the junction held 4 bases outside the gene matches. The CDR3 coding sequence is TGTGCCATCAGTGGGGGGACAGGGACTTCACCCCTCCACTTT. This encodes CAISGGTGTSPLHF.

The J gene is TRBJ2-7, the V gene TRBV6-1; 7 positions agree with TRBD1. Per germline, CDR1 MNHNS and CDR2 SASEGT. CDR3 length: 14 residues. The ends lost 3 bases at V and 2 bases at J; junction bases unmatched: 4. CDR3 DNA: TGTGCCAGCAGTGAGCGGACAGGCGCCTACGAGCAGTACTTC. It is translated as CASSERTGAYEQYF.

This clone was seen only once. This chain connects TRBV6-5 to TRBJ1-4, with D possibly TRBD1 on 5 matching bases. Looked up from germline, CDR1 is MNHEY and CDR2 is SVGAGI. V gave up 10 bases and J gave up 8 bases, with 17 bases separating them. The CDR3 spans 13 residues. The CDR3 is CATQQGRGEKLFF. For the CDR3, the DNA is TGTGCCACCCAGCAGGGAAGGGGAGAAAAACTGTTTTTT.

J is TRBJ2-1 and V is TRBV4-2, with 7 bases fitting TRBD2. With V trimmed by 0 bases and J by 5 bases, 7 bases remained unmatched. There are 16 residues in the CDR3. Per the germline V gene, CDR1 is LGHNA and CDR2 is YNFKEQ. DNA of the CDR3: TGTGCCAGCAGCCAAGAGGGCGGGACTATCAACAATGAGCAGTTCTTC. Translated, it gives CASSQEGGTINNEQFF.

This chain connects TRBV7-2 to TRBJ2-3; tentative D call: TRBD2 (6 bases). CDR3 size: 16 residues. Trimming stripped 7 bases from V and 1 base from J, with 18 bases between. CDR1 and CDR2 from the germline V gene are SGHTA and FQGNSA. As DNA, the CDR3 is TGTGCCAGCACCCCGGGGGTGGGCTGGGGCACAGATACGCAGTATTTT. Translation gives CASTPGVGWGTDTQYF.

This chain joins TRBV11-1 and TRBJ1-2; 10 positions agree with TRBD1. Germline-derived CDR1 and CDR2 are SGHAT and FQDESV (reference sequence). CDR3 length: 15 residues. Trimming at V came to 1 base and at J to 8 bases, leaving 7 bases not matched to a gene. DNA of the CDR3: TGTGCCAGCAGCTTAGGACAGGGGGCGCTTCGCGGCTACACCTTC. This sequence encodes CASSLGQGALRGYTF.

This clone is a singleton in its sample. This chain uses TRBV4-2 with TRBJ2-5; 8 positions agree with TRBD2. In germline, CDR1 is LGHNA, CDR2 YNFKEQ. This CDR3 is built from 16 residues. Losses at the gene ends were 5 bases for V and 1 base for J; bases not matched to a gene: 9. The CDR3 nucleotides are TGTGCCAGCAGCTTGGAAACAAGCGGGAGCCAAGAGACCCAGTACTTC. Protein product: CASSLETSGSQETQYF.

CDR3 sequence reads: CASSPPQGNEQFF. CDR3 coding DNA: TGTGCCAGCTCACCACCCCAGGGTAATGAGCAGTTCTTC. The V gene is TRBV18, the J gene TRBJ2-1; D might be TRBD1 (5 bases). Germline lookup yields CDR1 KGHSH and CDR2 LQKENI. V lost 0 bases to trimming and J lost 7 bases, with 7 bases between them. This CDR3 is 13 amino acids long.

The chain combines TRBV2 with TRBJ2-7; 7 nucleotides match TRBD1. Germline V gene lookup returns CDR1 SNHLY and CDR2 FYNNEI. The V and J ends lost 8 bases and 4 bases, in that order; junction bases with no gene match: 5. The CDR3 totals 12 residues. CDR3 in DNA: TGTGCCAGCGGGGACAGTAAATACGAGCAGTACTTC. Amino acid sequence: CASGDSKYEQYF.

CDR3: CASSYRDRTDTQYF. CDR3 nucleotide sequence: TGTGCCAGCAGTTACCGGGATCGCACAGATACGCAGTATTTT. This rearrangement joins TRBV6-2 or TRBV6-3 to TRBJ2-3, with D possibly matching TRBD2 (5 bases). The germline V and J ends were trimmed by 2 bases and 1 base, with 7 bases remaining between them. The CDR3 totals 14 residues. Germline-derived CDR1 and CDR2 are MNHEY and SVGEGT.

The chain combines TRBV6-1 with TRBJ2-7; 7 bases match TRBD1. This CDR3 has 16 residues. Germline trimming cut 1 base from V and 0 bases from J; bases unmatched to any gene: 6. Germline-derived CDR1 and CDR2 are MNHNS and SASEGT. DNA of the CDR3: TGTGCCAGCAGTGAAGTTCTCTCAGGGGGCTCCTACGAGCAGTACTTC. Translated: CASSEVLSGGSYEQYF.

The chain joins TRBV11-2 to TRBJ2-4; 9 bases align to TRBD1. Germline V CDR1 and CDR2: SGHAT, FQNNGV. The V and J ends lost 2 bases and 6 bases, in that order; junction bases with no gene match: 11. The CDR3 spans 17 residues. CDR3 bases: TGTGCCAGCAGCTTATACCCTCGACCGGGACAGGGAAACATTCAGTACTTC. Translation gives CASSLYPRPGQGNIQYF.

The genes are TRBV7-9 and TRBJ2-4; maybe TRBD1 (7 bases). The length of the CDR3 is 15 residues. The germline V gene encodes CDR1 SEHNR and CDR2 FQNEAQ (reference sequence). The V gene lost 5 bases and the J gene lost 6 bases, with 17 bases spanning the gap. CDR3 in amino acids: CASSKGQPGGNIQYF. CDR3 DNA sequence: TGTGCCAGCAGCAAGGGACAGCCCGGGGGAAACATTCAGTACTTC.

The gene calls are TRBV6-2 or TRBV6-3 and TRBJ2-2, with D possibly being TRBD1 (6 bases). Trimming shortened V by 3 bases and J by 2 bases, and 13 bases separated the two germline ends. Germline CDR1 reads MNHEY; CDR2 reads SVGEGT. This CDR3 is 16 amino acids long. CDR3 sequence reads: CASSYTGTRNTGELFF. The CDR3 nucleotides are TGTGCCAGCAGTTATACCGGGACAAGAAACACCGGGGAGCTGTTTTTT.